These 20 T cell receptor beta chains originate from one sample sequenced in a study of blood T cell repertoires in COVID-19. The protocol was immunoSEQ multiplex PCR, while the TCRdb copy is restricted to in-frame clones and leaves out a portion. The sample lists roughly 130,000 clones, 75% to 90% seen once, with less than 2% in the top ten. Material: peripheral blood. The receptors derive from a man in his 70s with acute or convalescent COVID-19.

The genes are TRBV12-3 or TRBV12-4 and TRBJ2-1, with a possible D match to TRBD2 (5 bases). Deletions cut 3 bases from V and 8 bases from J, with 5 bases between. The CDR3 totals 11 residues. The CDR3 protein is CASSFGDEQFF. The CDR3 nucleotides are TGTGCCAGCAGTTTCGGGGATGAGCAGTTCTTC.

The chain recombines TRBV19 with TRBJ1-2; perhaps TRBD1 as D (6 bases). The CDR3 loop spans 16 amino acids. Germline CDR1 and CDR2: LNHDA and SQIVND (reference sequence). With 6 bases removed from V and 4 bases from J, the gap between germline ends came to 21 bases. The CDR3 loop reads CASRKHGGQVSYGYTF. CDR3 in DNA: TGTGCCAGTAGAAAACACGGGGGGCAGGTGTCCTATGGCTACACCTTC.

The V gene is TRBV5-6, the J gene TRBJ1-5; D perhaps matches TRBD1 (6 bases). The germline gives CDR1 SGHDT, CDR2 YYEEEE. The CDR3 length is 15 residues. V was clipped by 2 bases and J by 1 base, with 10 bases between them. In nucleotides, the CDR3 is TGTGCCAGCAGCTTCGGACAGATCAGCAATCAGCCCCAGCATTTT. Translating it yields CASSFGQISNQPQHF.

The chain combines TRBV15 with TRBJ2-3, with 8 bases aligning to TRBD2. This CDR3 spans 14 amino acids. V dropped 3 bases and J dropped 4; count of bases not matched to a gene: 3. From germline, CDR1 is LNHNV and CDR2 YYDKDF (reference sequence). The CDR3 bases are TGTGCCACCAGCAGTGCAGCGGGGGCAGATACGCAGTATTTT. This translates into CATSSAAGADTQYF.

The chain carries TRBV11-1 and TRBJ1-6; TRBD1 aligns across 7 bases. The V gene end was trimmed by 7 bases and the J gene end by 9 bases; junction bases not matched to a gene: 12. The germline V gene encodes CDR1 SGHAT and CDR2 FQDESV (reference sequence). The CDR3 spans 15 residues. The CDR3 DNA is TGTGCCAGCACCGAGACAGGGAGTCTCGCTTCACCCCTCCACTTT. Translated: CASTETGSLASPLHF.

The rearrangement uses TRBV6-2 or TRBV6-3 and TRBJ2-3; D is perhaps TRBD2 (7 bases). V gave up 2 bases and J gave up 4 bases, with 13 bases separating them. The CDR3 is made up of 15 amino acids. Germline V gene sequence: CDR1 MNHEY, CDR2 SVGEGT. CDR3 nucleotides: TGTGCCAGCAGTTACCAAGAGGGGGGGCCAGATACGCAGTATTTT. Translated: CASSYQEGGPDTQYF.

This chain's CDR3 is CASSAGQRISNGYTF. The DNA of the CDR3 is TGTGCCAGCTCAGCGGGACAGAGAATCTCAAATGGCTACACCTTC. This chain joins TRBV18 and TRBJ1-2, with TRBD1 identical over 7 bases. The CDR3 is 15 amino acids. V dropped 5 bases and J dropped 6; count of bases not matched to a gene: 12. Germline CDR1 and CDR2: KGHSH and LQKENI. Supplemented by reference TRBV18 and TRBJ1-2, the full variable domain reads NAGVMQNPRHLVRRRGQEARLRCSPMKGHSHVYWYRQLPEEGLKFMVYLQKENIIDESGMPKERFSAEFPKEGPSILRIQQVVRGDSAAYFCASSAGQRISNGYTFGSGTRLTVV.

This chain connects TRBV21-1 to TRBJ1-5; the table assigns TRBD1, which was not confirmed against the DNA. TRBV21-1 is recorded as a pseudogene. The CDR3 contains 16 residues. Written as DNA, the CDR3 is TGTGCCAGCAGCATAAACCGGGACAGGGCGTATCAGCCCCAGCATTTT. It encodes CASSINRDRAYQPQHF.

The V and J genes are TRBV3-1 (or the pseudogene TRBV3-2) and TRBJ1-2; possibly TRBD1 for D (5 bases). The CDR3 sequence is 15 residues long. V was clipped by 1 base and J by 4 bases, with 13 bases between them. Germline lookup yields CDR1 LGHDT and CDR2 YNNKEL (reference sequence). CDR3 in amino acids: CASSQGSTETYGYTF. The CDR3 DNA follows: TGTGCCAGCAGCCAAGGATCGACAGAAACCTATGGCTACACCTTC.

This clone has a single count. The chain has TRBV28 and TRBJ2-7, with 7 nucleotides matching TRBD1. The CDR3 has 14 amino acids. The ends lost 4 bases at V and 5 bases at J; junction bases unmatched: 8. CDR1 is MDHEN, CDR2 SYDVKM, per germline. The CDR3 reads CASSSETGFHEQYF. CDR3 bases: TGTGCCAGCAGTTCTGAGACAGGGTTCCACGAGCAGTACTTC. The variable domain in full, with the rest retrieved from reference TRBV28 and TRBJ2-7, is DVKVTQSSRYLVKRTGEKVFLECVQDMDHENMFWYRQDPGLGLRLIYFSYDVKMKEKGDIPEGYSVSREKKERFSLILESASTNQTSMYLCASSSETGFHEQYFGPGTRLTVT.

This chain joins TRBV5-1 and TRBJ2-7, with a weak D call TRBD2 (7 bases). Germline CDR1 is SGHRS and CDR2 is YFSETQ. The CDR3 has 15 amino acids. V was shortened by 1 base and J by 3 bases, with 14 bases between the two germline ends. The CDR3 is CASSLKTGGIYEQYF. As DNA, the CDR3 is TGCGCCAGCAGCTTGAAGACGGGGGGCATCTACGAGCAGTACTTC.

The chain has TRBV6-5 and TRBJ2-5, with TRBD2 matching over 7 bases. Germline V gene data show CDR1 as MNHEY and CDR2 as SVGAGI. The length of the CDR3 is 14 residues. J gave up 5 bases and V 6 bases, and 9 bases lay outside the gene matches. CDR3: CASRNLDGRETQYF. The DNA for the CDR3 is TGTGCCAGCAGGAACTTGGACGGGAGGGAGACCCAGTACTTC.

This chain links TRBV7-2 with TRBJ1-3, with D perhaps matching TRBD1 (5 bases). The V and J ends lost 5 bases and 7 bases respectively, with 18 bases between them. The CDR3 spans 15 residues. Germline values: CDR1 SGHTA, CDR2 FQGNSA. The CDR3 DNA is TGTGCCAGCAGCATAGGGCTTGCCTCAGGGAACACCATATATTTT. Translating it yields CASSIGLASGNTIYF.

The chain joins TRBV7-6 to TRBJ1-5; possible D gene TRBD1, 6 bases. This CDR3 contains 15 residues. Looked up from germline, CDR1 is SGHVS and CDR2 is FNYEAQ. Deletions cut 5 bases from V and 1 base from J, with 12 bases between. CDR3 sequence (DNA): TGTGCCAGCAGCCGCGAGGGGGGGAGCAATCAGCCCCAGCATTTT. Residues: CASSREGGSNQPQHF.

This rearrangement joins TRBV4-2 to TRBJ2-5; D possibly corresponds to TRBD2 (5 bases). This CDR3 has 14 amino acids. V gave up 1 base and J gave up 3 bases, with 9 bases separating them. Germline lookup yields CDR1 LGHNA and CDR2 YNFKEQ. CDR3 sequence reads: CASSQGMGEETQYF. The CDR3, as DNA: TGTGCCAGCAGCCAAGGTATGGGAGAAGAGACCCAGTACTTC.

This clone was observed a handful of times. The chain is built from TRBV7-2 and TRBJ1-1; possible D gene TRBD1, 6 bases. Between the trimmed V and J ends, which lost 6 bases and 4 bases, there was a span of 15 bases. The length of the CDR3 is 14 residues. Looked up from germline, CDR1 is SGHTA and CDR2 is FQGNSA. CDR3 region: CASSFLDRSTEAFF. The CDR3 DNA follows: TGTGCCAGCAGTTTCCTCGACAGGTCCACTGAAGCTTTCTTT. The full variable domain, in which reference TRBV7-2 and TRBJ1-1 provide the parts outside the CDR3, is GAGVSQSPSNKVTEKGKDVELRCDPISGHTALYWYRQSLGQGLEFLIYFQGNSAPDKSGLPSDRFSAERTGGSVSTLTIQRTQQEDSAVYLCASSFLDRSTEAFFGQGTRLTVV.

In DNA, the CDR3 is TGTGCCAGCAGTGTCCGAGGACAGGGAAACACCATATATTTT. Translation: CASSVRGQGNTIYF. V is TRBV28 and J is TRBJ1-3, with D possibly TRBD1 on 6 matching bases. V was trimmed by 5 bases and J by 4 bases, leaving 12 bases between them. Germline CDR1 reads MDHEN; CDR2 reads SYDVKM. The CDR3 extends over 14 amino acids.

The CDR3 reads CSVEGDRHSKNTEAFF. CDR3 coding DNA: TGCAGCGTTGAAGGGGACAGGCACAGTAAGAACACTGAAGCTTTCTTT. The chain recombines TRBV29-1 with TRBJ1-1; 8 positions match TRBD1. Germline loops: CDR1 SQVTM, CDR2 ANQGSEA. CDR3 length: 16 amino acids. Trimming took 1 base from V and 1 from J; bases not matched to a gene: 8. Combining the CDR3 with reference TRBV29-1 and TRBJ1-1 gives the whole variable domain SAVISQKPSRDICQRGTSLTIQCQVDSQVTMMFWYRQQPGQSLTLIATANQGSEATYESGFVIDKFPISRPNLTFSTLTVSNMSPEDSSIYLCSVEGDRHSKNTEAFFGQGTRLTVV.

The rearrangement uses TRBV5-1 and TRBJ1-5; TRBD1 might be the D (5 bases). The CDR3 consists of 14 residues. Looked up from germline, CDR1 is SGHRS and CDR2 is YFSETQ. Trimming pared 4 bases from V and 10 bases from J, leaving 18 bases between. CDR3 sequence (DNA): TGCGCCAGCAGCGCCGCGGGGCCTGAAGGCCCCCAGCATTTT. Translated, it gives CASSAAGPEGPQHF.

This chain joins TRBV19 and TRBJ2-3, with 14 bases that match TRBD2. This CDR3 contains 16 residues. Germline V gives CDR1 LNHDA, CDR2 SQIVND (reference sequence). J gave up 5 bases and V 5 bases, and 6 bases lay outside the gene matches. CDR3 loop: CASSSRLAGGIDTQYF. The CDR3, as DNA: TGTGCCAGTAGTTCCAGACTAGCGGGGGGGATAGATACGCAGTATTTT.